These 18 T cell receptor beta chains originate from one sample sequenced in a study of early T cells in non-severe SARS-CoV-2 infection. TCRdb reprocessed the 5' RACE reads with MiXCR, giving one entry per CDR3 protein. The data contain tens of thousands of distinct CDR3 sequences, approximately 6% of them seen just once; the ten biggest clones take up roughly 4.4%. Sequenced sample: whole blood. Receptors originate from an adult who was a healthcare worker with PCR-confirmed SARS-CoV-2 infection or an uninfected control (not recorded which).

The sample holds many counts of this clonotype. This chain uses TRBV4-1 with TRBJ2-7; tentatively, D is TRBD1 or TRBD2 (5 bases each). The CDR3 is 17 residues long. The ends were cut back, 0 bases at V and 2 bases at J, with 17 bases in the middle. The germline V gene encodes CDR1 MGHRA and CDR2 YSYEKL. CDR3 nucleotides: TGCGCCAGCAGCCAAGATTTTGTGGGTGGGACGACCTACGAGCAGTACTTC. Translated: CASSQDFVGGTTYEQYF.

This clonotype was seen repeatedly, ten times or more. The chain joins TRBV28 to TRBJ2-3; TRBD2 agrees at 10 bases. Per germline, CDR1 MDHEN and CDR2 SYDVKM. The CDR3 spans 16 residues. V was clipped by 5 bases and J by 5 bases; unmatched bases: 10. This CDR3 is CASSMPASGSKDTQYF. In DNA, the CDR3 is TGTGCCAGCAGTATGCCAGCTAGCGGGAGTAAAGATACGCAGTATTTT.

By proportion, this clonotype is medium-sized. The V call is TRBV7-8, the J call TRBJ2-5; D is unclear. V lost 1 base and J lost 4, with 1 base in between. The V gene's germline CDR1 is SGHVS and CDR2 FQNEAQ. The CDR3 consists of 11 residues. CDR3 DNA sequence: TGTGCCAGCAGCTTAGTAGAGACCCAGTACTTC. This gives the protein CASSLVETQYF.

This clonotype was found many times. The gene calls are TRBV6-4 and TRBJ2-6; perhaps TRBD2 as D (6 bases). The V gene's germline CDR1 is MRHNA and CDR2 SNTAGT. This CDR3 comprises 14 residues. Trimming pared 4 bases from V and 2 bases from J, leaving 6 bases between. CDR3 residues: CASSAGAGANVLTF. The DNA for the CDR3 is TGTGCCAGCAGTGCGGGGGCTGGGGCCAACGTCCTGACTTTC.

This clonotype came up many times. V and J are TRBV24-1 and TRBJ2-1, with 12 bases lining up with TRBD2. CDR1 is KGHDR and CDR2 is SFDVKD in the germline V gene. The CDR3 extends over 17 amino acids. With V trimmed by 5 bases and J by 1 base, 5 bases remained unmatched. The CDR3: CATSGPSGRASYNEQFF. The CDR3 nucleotides are TGTGCCACCAGTGGGCCTAGCGGGAGGGCGTCCTACAATGAGCAGTTCTTC.

This clonotype was observed many times. This rearrangement joins TRBV12-3 or TRBV12-4 to TRBJ2-5; TRBD2 might be the D (5 bases). CDR3 length: 14 residues. V shed 5 bases and J shed 4 bases, with 14 bases lying between them. CDR3 sequence reads: CASSPQEAPETQYF. DNA of the CDR3: TGTGCCAGCAGTCCGCAGGAGGCCCCAGAGACCCAGTACTTC.

This clonotype showed up many times. V is TRBV12-3 or TRBV12-4 and J is TRBJ2-1; D could derive from TRBD1 or TRBD2 (5 bases each). The CDR3 loop spans 14 amino acids. The V end lost 5 bases, the J end lost 8 bases, and 16 bases lay between the germline ends. DNA of the CDR3: TGTGCCAGCAGTGAGGGGACCTACGGGGATGAGCAGTTCTTC. This encodes CASSEGTYGDEQFF.

This clonotype was counted at least ten times. This chain uses TRBV3-1 with TRBJ2-1; the D is unclear. CDR1 is LGHDT and CDR2 is YNNKEL in the germline V gene (reference sequence). The CDR3 has 14 residues. Trimming left V 5 bases short and J 6 bases short, with 14 bases between. CDR3 sequence (DNA): TGTGCCAGCAGCACACGATACCCAAGCAATGAGCAGTTCTTC. Translating it yields CASSTRYPSNEQFF.

This clonotype was recorded at least ten times. The gene calls are TRBV5-6 and TRBJ2-1; 8 nucleotides line up with TRBD2. V was clipped by 2 bases and J by 9 bases; unmatched bases: 7. There are 14 residues in the CDR3. Germline V gives CDR1 SGHDT, CDR2 YYEEEE. CDR3 region: CASSFSGTGREQFF. CDR3 sequence (DNA): TGTGCCAGCAGCTTTAGCGGGACTGGTCGTGAGCAGTTCTTC.

The genes are TRBV11-2 and TRBJ2-3, with D possibly being TRBD2 (6 bases). The CDR3 runs to 16 residues. Trimming shortened V by 5 bases and J by 0 bases, and 15 bases separated the two germline ends. Germline assignment: CDR1 SGHAT and CDR2 FQNNGV. The CDR3 is CASSPTFAGSTDTQYF. DNA of the CDR3: TGTGCCAGCAGCCCAACCTTTGCGGGAAGCACAGATACGCAGTATTTT.

This clonotype was detected many times. The chain is built from TRBV3-1 and TRBJ2-7; 15 bases are shared with TRBD2. Germline CDR1 LGHDT, CDR2 YNNKEL (reference sequence). The CDR3 covers 16 residues. Unmatched junction bases numbered 5, after V lost 4 bases and J lost 4 bases. The CDR3 region is CASSPGLAGGKYEQYF. The CDR3 nucleotides read TGTGCCAGCAGCCCAGGACTAGCGGGAGGGAAATACGAGCAGTACTTC.

This clonotype was counted many times. V is TRBV11-2 and J is TRBJ2-2; 10 bases fit TRBD2. There are 16 residues in the CDR3. V shed 2 bases, J shed 6 bases, and the junction held 6 bases outside the gene matches. The germline gives CDR1 SGHAT, CDR2 FQNNGV. CDR3 loop: CASSLPPSGRPGELFF. CDR3 coding DNA: TGTGCCAGCAGCTTACCCCCTAGCGGGAGACCCGGGGAGCTGTTTTTT.

This clonotype was counted at least ten times. The CDR3 region is CSAPIQGTQETQYF. Here the CDR3 DNA reads TGCAGTGCCCCAATACAGGGAACTCAAGAGACCCAGTACTTC. The chain couples TRBV20-1 to TRBJ2-5, with D perhaps matching TRBD1 (6 bases). CDR1 and CDR2 from the germline V gene are DFQATT and SNEGSKA (reference sequence). The CDR3 length is 14 residues. The V gene lost 6 bases and the J gene lost 2 bases, with 16 bases spanning the gap.

The rearrangement uses TRBV10-3 and TRBJ1-1; 8 bases are shared with TRBD1. The V segment lost 4 bases and the J segment 1 base; nucleotides outside the gene matches: 2. CDR1 is ENHRY, CDR2 SYGVKD, per germline. The length of the CDR3 is 14 residues. The CDR3 DNA follows: TGTGCCATCAGTGCAGGACAGGGGAACACTGAAGCTTTCTTT. Encoded protein: CAISAGQGNTEAFF.

This clonotype came up many times. V usage is TRBV4-1 and J usage is TRBJ2-7, with D unresolved. Germline assignment: CDR1 MGHRA and CDR2 YSYEKL. This CDR3 has 11 amino acids. The V gene lost 1 base and the J gene lost 6 bases, with 4 bases spanning the gap. The CDR3: CASSQGVEQYF. CDR3 nucleotide sequence: TGCGCCAGCAGCCAAGGAGTCGAGCAGTACTTC.

The genes are TRBV20-1 and TRBJ2-1, with 9 bases fitting TRBD1. V was pared by 1 base and J by 1 base, with 2 bases of the junction left unmatched. CDR1 is DFQATT, CDR2 SNEGSKA, per germline (reference sequence). The CDR3 has 15 amino acids. CDR3 residues: CSARGDRASYNEQFF. CDR3 in DNA: TGCAGTGCTAGAGGGGACAGGGCATCCTACAATGAGCAGTTCTTC.

This clonotype was seen at least ten times. The chain combines TRBV18 with TRBJ2-1; 8 positions agree with TRBD2. CDR1 KGHSH and CDR2 LQKENI come from the germline V gene. V gave up 5 bases and J gave up 0 bases; unmatched junction bases: 0. This CDR3 spans 14 amino acids. The DNA of the CDR3 is TGTGCCAGCTCAGGACTAGCCTCCTACAATGAGCAGTTCTTC. Residues: CASSGLASYNEQFF.

This clonotype was recorded many times. The chain links TRBV11-2 to TRBJ2-1, with 8 bases fitting TRBD2. Trimming took 3 bases from V and 4 from J; bases not matched to a gene: 5. Per the germline V gene, CDR1 is SGHAT and CDR2 is FQNNGV. The CDR3 loop spans 15 amino acids. The CDR3 DNA sequence: TGTGCCAGCAGCTTCGGAGCGGGAGCGTACAATGAGCAGTTCTTC. It yields the protein CASSFGAGAYNEQFF.